The T cell receptor (beta chain) described here comes from a study of cytomegalovirus exposure and HLA in healthy donors. In the PCR, 60 Vbeta and 13 Jbeta primers were used. The repertoire was sequenced with immunoSEQ multiplex PCR; TCRdb's copy has only in-frame clones and lacks some. The sample table includes approximately 120,000 clones. With respect to this clone: Its antigen remains unidentified.

V gave up 2 bases and J gave up 6 bases, with 12 bases separating them. CDR1 and CDR2 (germline): MDHEN, SYDVKM. The CDR3 is 14 amino acids. Whole-study results and caveats: One variant, a missense change in DCLRE1C, was linked in a later analysis to TCR beta V- and J-gene trimming.

The sequence was collected from a man aged 35 to 55 in good health and CMV-seronegative. The chain couples TRBV28 to TRBJ2-3; a possible D gene is TRBD2 (7 bases). Material for sequencing was PBMCs. The CDR3: CASSLRGGFDTQYF. The CDR3 region has the DNA TGTGCCAGCAGTTTAAGGGGGGGTTTCGATACGCAGTATTTT.